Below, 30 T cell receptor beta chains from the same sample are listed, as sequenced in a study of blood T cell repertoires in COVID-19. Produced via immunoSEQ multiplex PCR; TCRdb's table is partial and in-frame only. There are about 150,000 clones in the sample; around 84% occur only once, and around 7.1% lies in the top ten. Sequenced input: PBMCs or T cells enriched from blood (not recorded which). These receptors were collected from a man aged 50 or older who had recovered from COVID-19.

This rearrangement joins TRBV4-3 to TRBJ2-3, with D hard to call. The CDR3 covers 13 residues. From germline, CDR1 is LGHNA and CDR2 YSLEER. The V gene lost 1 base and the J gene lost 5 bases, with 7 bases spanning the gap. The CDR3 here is CASSQAGLDTQYF. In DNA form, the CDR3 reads TGCGCCAGCAGCCAAGCCGGGTTAGATACGCAGTATTTT.

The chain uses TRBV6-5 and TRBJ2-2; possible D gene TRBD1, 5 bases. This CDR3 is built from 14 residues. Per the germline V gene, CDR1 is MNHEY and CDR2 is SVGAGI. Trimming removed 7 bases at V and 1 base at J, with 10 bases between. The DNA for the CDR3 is TGTGCCAGCACCCGGACACAGAACACCGGGGAGCTGTTTTTT. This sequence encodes CASTRTQNTGELFF.

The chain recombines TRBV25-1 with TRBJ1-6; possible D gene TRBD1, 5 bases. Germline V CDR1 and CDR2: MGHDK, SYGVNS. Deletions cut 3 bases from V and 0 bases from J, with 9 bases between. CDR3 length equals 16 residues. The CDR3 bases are TGTGCCAGCAGTGAGACAGCGAGCTCCTATAATTCACCCCTCCACTTT. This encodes CASSETASSYNSPLHF.

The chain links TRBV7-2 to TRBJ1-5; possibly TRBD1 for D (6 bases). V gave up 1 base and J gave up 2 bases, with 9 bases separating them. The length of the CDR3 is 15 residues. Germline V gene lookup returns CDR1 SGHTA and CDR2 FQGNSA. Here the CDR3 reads CASSLDRARNQPQHF. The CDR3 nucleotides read TGTGCCAGCAGCTTAGACAGGGCCCGCAATCAGCCCCAGCATTTT. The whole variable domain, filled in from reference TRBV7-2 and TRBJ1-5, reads GAGVSQSPSNKVTEKGKDVELRCDPISGHTALYWYRQSLGQGLEFLIYFQGNSAPDKSGLPSDRFSAERTGGSVSTLTIQRTQQEDSAVYLCASSLDRARNQPQHFGDGTRLSIL.

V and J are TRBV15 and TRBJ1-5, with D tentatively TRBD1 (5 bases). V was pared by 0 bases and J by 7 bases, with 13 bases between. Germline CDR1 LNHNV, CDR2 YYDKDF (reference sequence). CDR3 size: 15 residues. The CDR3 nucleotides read TGTGCCACCAGCAGAGATAAGCAGGGCGGCCAGCCCCAGCATTTT. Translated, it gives CATSRDKQGGQPQHF.

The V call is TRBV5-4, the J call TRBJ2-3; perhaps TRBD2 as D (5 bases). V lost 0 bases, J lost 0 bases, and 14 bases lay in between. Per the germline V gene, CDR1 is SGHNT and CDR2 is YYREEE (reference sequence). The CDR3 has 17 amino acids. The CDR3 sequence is CASSLGVTASSTDTQYF. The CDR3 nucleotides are TGTGCCAGCAGCTTGGGGGTCACGGCTAGCAGCACAGATACGCAGTATTTT.

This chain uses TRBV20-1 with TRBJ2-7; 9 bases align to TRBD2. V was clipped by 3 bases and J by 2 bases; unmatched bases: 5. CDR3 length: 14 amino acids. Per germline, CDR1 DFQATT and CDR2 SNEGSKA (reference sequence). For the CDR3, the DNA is TGCAGTGCTAGTCAAGCTAGCGGGGCCTACGAGCAGTACTTC. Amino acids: CSASQASGAYEQYF.

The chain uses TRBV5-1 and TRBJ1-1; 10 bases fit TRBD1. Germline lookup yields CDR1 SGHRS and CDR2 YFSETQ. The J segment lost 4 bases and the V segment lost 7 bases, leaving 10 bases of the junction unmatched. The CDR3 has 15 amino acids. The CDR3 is CASRRTGGEGTEAFF. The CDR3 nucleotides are TGCGCCAGCCGTCGGACAGGGGGGGAAGGCACTGAAGCTTTCTTT.

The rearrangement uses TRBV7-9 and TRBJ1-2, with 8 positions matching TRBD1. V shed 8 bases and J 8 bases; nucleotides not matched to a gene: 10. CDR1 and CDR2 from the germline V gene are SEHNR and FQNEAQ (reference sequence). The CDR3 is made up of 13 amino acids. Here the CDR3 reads CASPLGQGGGYTF. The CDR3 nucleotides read TGTGCCAGCCCTCTTGGACAGGGAGGCGGCTACACCTTC.

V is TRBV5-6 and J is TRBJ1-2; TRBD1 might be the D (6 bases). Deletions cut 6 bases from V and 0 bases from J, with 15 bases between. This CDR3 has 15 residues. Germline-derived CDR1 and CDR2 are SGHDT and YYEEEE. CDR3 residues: CASTARGHTNYGYTF. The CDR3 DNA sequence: TGTGCCAGCACCGCCCGGGGACATACTAACTATGGCTACACCTTC.

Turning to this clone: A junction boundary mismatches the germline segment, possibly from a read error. The CDR3 region has the DNA TGTGCCAGCAGTTTAGGTACAGGGGCGGTTTCCCGAACGCAGTATTTT. Translating it yields CASSLGTGAVSRTQYF. The chain recombines TRBV11-3 with TRBJ2-3; 7 bases are a match to TRBD1. The CDR3 has 16 amino acids. Germline-derived CDR1 and CDR2 are SGHNT and YENEEA.

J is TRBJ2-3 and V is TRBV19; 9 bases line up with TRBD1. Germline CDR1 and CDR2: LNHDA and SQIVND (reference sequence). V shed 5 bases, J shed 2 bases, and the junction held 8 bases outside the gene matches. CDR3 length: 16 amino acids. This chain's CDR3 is CASSLRTGVNTDTQYF. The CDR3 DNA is TGTGCCAGTAGTCTACGGACAGGGGTGAACACAGATACGCAGTATTTT.

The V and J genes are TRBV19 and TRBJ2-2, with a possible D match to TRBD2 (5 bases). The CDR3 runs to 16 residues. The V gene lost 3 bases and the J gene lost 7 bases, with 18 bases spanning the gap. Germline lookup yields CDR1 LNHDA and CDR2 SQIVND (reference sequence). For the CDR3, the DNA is TGTGCCAGTAGTATGAGATATCTTGAGGGTGGCGGGGAGCTGTTTTTT. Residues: CASSMRYLEGGGELFF. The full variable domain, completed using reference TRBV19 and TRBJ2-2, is DGGITQSPKYLFRKEGQNVTLSCEQNLNHDAMYWYRQDPGQGLRLIYYSQIVNDFQKGDIAEGYSVSREKKESFPLTVTSAQKNPTAFYLCASSMRYLEGGGELFFGEGSRLTVL.

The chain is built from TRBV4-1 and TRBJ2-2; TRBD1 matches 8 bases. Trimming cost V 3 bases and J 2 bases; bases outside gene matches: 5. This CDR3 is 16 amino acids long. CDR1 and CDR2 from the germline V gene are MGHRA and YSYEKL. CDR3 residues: CASSQVGTGNTGELFF. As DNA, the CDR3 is TGCGCCAGCAGCCAGGTCGGGACAGGAAACACCGGGGAGCTGTTTTTT.

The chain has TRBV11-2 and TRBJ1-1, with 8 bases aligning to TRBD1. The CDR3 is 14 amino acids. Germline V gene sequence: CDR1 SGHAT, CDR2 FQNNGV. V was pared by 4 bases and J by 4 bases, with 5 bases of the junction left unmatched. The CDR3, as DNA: TGTGCCAGCAGCTCAAGGACAGGGATCACTGAAGCTTTCTTT. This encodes CASSSRTGITEAFF.

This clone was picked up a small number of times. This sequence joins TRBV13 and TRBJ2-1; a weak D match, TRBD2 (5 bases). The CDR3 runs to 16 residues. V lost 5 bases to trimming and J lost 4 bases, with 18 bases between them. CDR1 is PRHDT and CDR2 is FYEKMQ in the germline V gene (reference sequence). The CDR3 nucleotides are TGTGCCAGCAGCCCTAAATTAACGGGGTCGTACAATGAGCAGTTCTTC. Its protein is CASSPKLTGSYNEQFF.

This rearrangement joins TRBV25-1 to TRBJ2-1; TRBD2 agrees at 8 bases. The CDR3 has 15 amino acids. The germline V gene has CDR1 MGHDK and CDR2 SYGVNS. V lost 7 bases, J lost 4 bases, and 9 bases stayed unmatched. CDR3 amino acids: CASTKSGGGYNEQFF. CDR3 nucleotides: TGTGCCAGCACCAAATCCGGCGGGGGGTACAATGAGCAGTTCTTC.

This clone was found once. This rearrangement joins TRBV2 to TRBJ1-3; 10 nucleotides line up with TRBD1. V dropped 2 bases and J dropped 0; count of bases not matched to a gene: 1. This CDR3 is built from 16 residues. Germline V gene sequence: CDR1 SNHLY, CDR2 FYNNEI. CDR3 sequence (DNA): TGTGCCAGCAGTGAAAGGACAGGGGGCTCTGGAAACACCATATATTTT. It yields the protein CASSERTGGSGNTIYF. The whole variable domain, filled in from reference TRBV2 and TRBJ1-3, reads EPEVTQTPSHQVTQMGQEVILRCVPISNHLYFYWYRQILGQKVEFLVSFYNNEISEKSEIFDDQFSVERPDGSNFTLKIRSTKLEDSAMYFCASSERTGGSGNTIYFGEGSWLTVV.

This chain's CDR3 is CASSFAGISPLHF. Here the CDR3 DNA reads TGTGCCAGCAGCTTCGCAGGAATTTCACCCCTCCACTTT. This chain links TRBV11-1 with TRBJ1-6; unclear D gene. The CDR3 has 13 residues. V was trimmed by 3 bases and J by 9 bases, leaving 9 bases between them. Germline V gene data show CDR1 as SGHAT and CDR2 as FQDESV (reference sequence).

CDR3 DNA sequence: TGTGCCAGCAGTTACTCCAGCGTAACAGATACGCAGTATTTT. Translated, it gives CASSYSSVTDTQYF. V usage is TRBV6-2 or TRBV6-3 and J usage is TRBJ2-3; D is ambiguous. This CDR3 region has 14 residues. Between the trimmed V and J ends, which lost 0 bases and 3 bases, there was a span of 7 bases. Germline V gives CDR1 MNHEY, CDR2 SVGEGT.

As DNA, the CDR3 is TGTGCCAGCAGCTTAGCGCGTTCAGGGGCTAACACTGAAGCTTTCTTT. Amino acids: CASSLARSGANTEAFF. This sequence joins TRBV11-1 and TRBJ1-1, with D possibly matching TRBD1 (6 bases). The CDR3 totals 16 residues. The germline V gene encodes CDR1 SGHAT and CDR2 FQDESV (reference sequence). V lost 0 bases to trimming and J lost 2 bases, with 13 bases between them.

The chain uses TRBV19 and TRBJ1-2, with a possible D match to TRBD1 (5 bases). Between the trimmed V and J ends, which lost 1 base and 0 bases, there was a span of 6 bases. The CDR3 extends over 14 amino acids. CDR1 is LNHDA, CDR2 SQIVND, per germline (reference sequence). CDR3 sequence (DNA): TGTGCCAGTAGTATAGCGACAGCTAACTATGGCTACACCTTC. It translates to CASSIATANYGYTF.

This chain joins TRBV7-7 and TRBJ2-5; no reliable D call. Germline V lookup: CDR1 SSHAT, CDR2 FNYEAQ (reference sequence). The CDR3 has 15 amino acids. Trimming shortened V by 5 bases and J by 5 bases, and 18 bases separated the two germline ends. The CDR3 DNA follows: TGTGCCAGCAGCCCGCGTCCCTACGTAGTGGAGACCCAGTACTTC. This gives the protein CASSPRPYVVETQYF. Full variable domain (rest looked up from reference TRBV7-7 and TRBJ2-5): GAGVSQSPRYKVTKRGQDVTLRCDPISSHATLYWYQQALGQGPEFLTYFNYEAQPDKSGLPSDRFSAERPEGSISTLTIQRTEQRDSAMYRCASSPRPYVVETQYFGPGTRLLVL.

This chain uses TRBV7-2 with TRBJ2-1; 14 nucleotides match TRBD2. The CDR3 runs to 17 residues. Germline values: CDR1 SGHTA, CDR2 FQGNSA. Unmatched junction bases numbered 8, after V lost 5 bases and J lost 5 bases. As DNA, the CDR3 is TGTGCCAGCAGCCCAAGACTAGCGGGGGGGCGAAACAATGAGCAGTTCTTC. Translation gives CASSPRLAGGRNNEQFF.

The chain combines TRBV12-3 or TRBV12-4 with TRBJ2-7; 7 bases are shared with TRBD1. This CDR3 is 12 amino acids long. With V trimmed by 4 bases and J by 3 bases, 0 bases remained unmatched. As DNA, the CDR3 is TGTGCCAGCAGTTGGGACAGCTACGAGCAGTACTTC. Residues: CASSWDSYEQYF.

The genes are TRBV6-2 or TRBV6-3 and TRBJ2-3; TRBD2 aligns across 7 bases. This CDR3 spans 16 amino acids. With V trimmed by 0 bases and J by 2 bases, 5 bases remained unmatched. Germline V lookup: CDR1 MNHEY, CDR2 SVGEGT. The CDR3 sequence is CASSYSASGYTDTQYF. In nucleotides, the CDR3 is TGTGCCAGCAGTTACTCGGCTAGCGGCTACACAGATACGCAGTATTTT.

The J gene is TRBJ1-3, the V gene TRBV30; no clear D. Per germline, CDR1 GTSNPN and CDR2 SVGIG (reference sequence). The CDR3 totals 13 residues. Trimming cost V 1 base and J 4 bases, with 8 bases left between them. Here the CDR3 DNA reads TGTGCCTGGAGTGCCCAGCGAGGAAACACCATATATTTT. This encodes CAWSAQRGNTIYF.

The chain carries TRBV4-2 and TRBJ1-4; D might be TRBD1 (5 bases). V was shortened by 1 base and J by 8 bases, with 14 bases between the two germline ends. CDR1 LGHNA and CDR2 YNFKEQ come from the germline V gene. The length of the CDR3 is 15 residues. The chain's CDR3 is CASSQASREGEKLFF. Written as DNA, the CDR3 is TGTGCCAGCAGCCAAGCGTCCAGGGAAGGCGAAAAACTGTTTTTT.

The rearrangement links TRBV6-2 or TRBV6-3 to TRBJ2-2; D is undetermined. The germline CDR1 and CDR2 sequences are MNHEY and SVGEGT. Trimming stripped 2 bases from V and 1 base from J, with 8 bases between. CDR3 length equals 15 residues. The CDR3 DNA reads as TGTGCCAGCAGTTACGAGGCCCAGAACACCGGGGAGCTGTTTTTT. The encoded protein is CASSYEAQNTGELFF.

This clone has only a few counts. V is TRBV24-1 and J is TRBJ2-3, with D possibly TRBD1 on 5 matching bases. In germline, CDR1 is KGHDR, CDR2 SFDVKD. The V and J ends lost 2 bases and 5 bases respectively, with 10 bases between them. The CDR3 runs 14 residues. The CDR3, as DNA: TGTGCCACCAGTGATTCCCGCAGGGTAGATACGCAGTATTTT. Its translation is CATSDSRRVDTQYF.